This TCR beta chain originates from a study of CD4 T cells in relation to SARS-CoV-2 and coronaviruses. Clones were sequenced by immunoSEQ multiplex PCR, and TCRdb holds only the in-frame ones, with some missing. Of approximately 50,000 clones in the sample, approximately 90% are singletons; the top ten hold around 0.43%. The germline V and J ends were trimmed by 7 bases and 0 bases, with 16 bases remaining between them. There are 16 residues in the CDR3. Germline CDR1 and CDR2: MDHEN and SYDVKM. The sequenced material came from naive CD4+ T cells from PBMCs. Specified subset: naive CD4+ T cells isolated by negative enrichment. The clonotype originates from an adult with COVID-19. This chain connects TRBV28 to TRBJ2-4; D might be TRBD2 (7 bases). CDR3: CASTRRGRVAKNIQYF. The CDR3 DNA follows: TGTGCCAGCACCCGGAGGGGGAGGGTAGCCAAAAACATTCAGTACTTC. Full variable domain (remainder filled in from reference TRBV28 and TRBJ2-4): DVKVTQSSRYLVKRTGEKVFLECVQDMDHENMFWYRQDPGLGLRLIYFSYDVKMKEKGDIPEGYSVSREKKERFSLILESASTNQTSMYLCASTRRGRVAKNIQYFGAGTRLSVL.